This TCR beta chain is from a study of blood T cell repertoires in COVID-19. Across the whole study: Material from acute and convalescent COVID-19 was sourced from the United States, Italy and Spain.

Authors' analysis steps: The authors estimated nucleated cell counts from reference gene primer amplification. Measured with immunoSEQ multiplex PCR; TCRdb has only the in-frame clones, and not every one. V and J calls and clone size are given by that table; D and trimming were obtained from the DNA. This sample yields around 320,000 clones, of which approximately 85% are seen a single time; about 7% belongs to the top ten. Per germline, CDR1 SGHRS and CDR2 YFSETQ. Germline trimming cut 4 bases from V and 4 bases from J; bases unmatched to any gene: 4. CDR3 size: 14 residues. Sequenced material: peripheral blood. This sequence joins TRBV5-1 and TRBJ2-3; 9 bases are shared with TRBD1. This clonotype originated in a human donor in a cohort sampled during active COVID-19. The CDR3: CASSDTGGSDTQYF. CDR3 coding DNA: TGCGCCAGCAGCGACACAGGGGGCTCAGATACGCAGTATTTT.